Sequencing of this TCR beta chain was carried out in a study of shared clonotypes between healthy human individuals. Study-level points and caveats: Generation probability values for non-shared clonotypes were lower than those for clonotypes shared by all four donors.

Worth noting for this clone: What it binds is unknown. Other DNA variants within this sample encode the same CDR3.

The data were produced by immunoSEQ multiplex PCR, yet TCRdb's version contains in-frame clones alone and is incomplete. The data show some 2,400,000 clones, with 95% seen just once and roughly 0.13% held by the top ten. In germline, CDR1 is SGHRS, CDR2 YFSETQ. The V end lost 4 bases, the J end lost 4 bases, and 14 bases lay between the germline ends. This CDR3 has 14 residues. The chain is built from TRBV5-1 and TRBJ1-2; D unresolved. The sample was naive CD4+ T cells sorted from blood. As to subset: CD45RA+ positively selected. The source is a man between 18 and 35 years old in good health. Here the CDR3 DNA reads TGCGCCAGCAGCCTATCACAAGGGTTCTATGGCTACACCTTC. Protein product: CASSLSQGFYGYTF.